The TCR beta chain under discussion was sequenced for a study of T cell changes during pregnancy in multiple sclerosis. Sequencing was performed with immunoSEQ multiplex PCR; in TCRdb, only in-frame clones are kept and a portion is missing. The table shows around 50,000 clones, with about 94% occurring only once. CDR1 is SGHTA, CDR2 FQGTGA, per germline. V dropped 4 bases and J dropped 4 bases, with 14 bases sitting between them. This CDR3 contains 15 residues. This rearrangement joins TRBV7-3 to TRBJ1-5; D is ambiguous. Sequencing used CD4+ T cells from peripheral blood mononuclear cells, obtained in the first trimester of pregnancy. The source is a female donor with multiple sclerosis, enrolled in a pregnancy study. The CDR3 loop reads CASSYARGRNQPQHF. The CDR3 DNA is TGTGCCAGCAGCTACGCGCGAGGTCGGAATCAGCCCCAGCATTTT.